This paragraph reports one TCR beta chain. These data originate in a study of technical replicates of blood from a few donors. Using immunoSEQ multiplex PCR, the repertoire was profiled, and TCRdb retains in-frame clones only, with some absent. The profile shows some 96,000 clones, around 95% of them singletons. This CDR3 contains 15 residues. Germline loops: CDR1 MNHEY, CDR2 SVGAGI. Trimming took 5 bases from V and 0 from J, leaving 11 bases between them. The chain uses TRBV6-5 and TRBJ1-5, with a possible D match to TRBD1 (5 bases). The sequencing sample was made of T cells isolated from PBMCs. The receptor was derived from a human donor in good health. The CDR3 DNA sequence: TGTGCCAGCAGTAGACAGACCGATAGCAATCAGCCCCAGCATTTT. This encodes CASSRQTDSNQPQHF.